Listed below are T cell receptor beta chains from one sample, sequenced in a study of blood T cell repertoires in COVID-19. Method: immunoSEQ multiplex PCR; TCRdb's copy keeps in-frame clones and lacks some. This sample has approximately 73,000 clones, with about nine tenths found just once. Sample: peripheral blood. These receptors came from a woman in her sixties with acute or convalescent COVID-19. CDR3s include the opening cysteine and the closing phenylalanine or tryptophan. Fields, in order: D gene, V gene, J gene, CDR3 protein. D genes are given only for firm matches.

D: TRBD2
V: TRBV7-9
J: TRBJ2-1
CDR3: CASSPTSEPVRFF

D: TRBD1
V: TRBV28
J: TRBJ1-1
CDR3: CASSSPQGTEAFF

D: NA
V: TRBV7-3
J: TRBJ2-2
CDR3: CASRESNTGELFF

D: NA
V: TRBV5-6
J: TRBJ2-7
CDR3: CASSLAGIHEQYF

D: TRBD2
V: TRBV28
J: TRBJ2-7
CDR3: CASRLAGGLYEQYF

D: TRBD2
V: TRBV5-8
J: TRBJ2-3
CDR3: CASSLTTSGSGSDTQYF

D: TRBD1
V: TRBV28
J: TRBJ2-7
CDR3: CASSLTQGAIEQYF

D: NA
V: TRBV11-2
J: TRBJ2-7
CDR3: CASSQVRGEQYF

D: TRBD2
V: TRBV28
J: TRBJ2-1
CDR3: CASRPYSGTSSPREQFF

D: NA
V: TRBV18
J: TRBJ1-1
CDR3: CASRIGQPNTEAFF

D: NA
V: TRBV6-2/TRBV6-3
J: TRBJ2-1
CDR3: CASSYSPGFTNNEQFF

D: NA
V: TRBV4-2
J: TRBJ2-2
CDR3: CASSQSANTGELFF

D: TRBD1
V: TRBV18
J: TRBJ1-1
CDR3: CASHPGQGAGMDTEAFF

D: NA
V: TRBV6-5
J: TRBJ2-5
CDR3: CASSYVKGWVQETQYF

D: NA
V: TRBV6-1
J: TRBJ2-3
CDR3: CASSEAYTDTQYF

D: NA
V: TRBV5-4
J: TRBJ1-3
CDR3: CASSLGGTRPFSGNTIYF

D: NA
V: TRBV19
J: TRBJ2-1
CDR3: CASSVVGGEQFF

D: NA
V: TRBV10-2
J: TRBJ2-3
CDR3: CASEALRAEGTDTQYF

D: NA
V: TRBV6-6
J: TRBJ1-6
CDR3: CATTNRDNSPLHF

D: TRBD1
V: TRBV7-2
J: TRBJ1-6
CDR3: CASSLVGTGSGSPLHF

D: NA
V: TRBV11-2
J: TRBJ2-1
CDR3: CASSLVADSYNEQFF

D: NA
V: TRBV21-1
J: TRBJ1-2
CDR3: CASSKQGADTYGYTF

D: TRBD2
V: TRBV11-1
J: TRBJ2-1
CDR3: CASSFHGGTNEQFF

D: TRBD1
V: TRBV9
J: TRBJ1-3
CDR3: CASSERQGTSGNTIYF

D: NA
V: TRBV19
J: TRBJ2-3
CDR3: CASSRLAADTQYF

D: NA
V: TRBV6-6
J: TRBJ2-1
CDR3: CASSQTSEQFF

D: TRBD1
V: TRBV28
J: TRBJ1-5
CDR3: CASTRQGILQPQHF

D: NA
V: TRBV24-1
J: TRBJ2-7
CDR3: CATSDDATRGQQYF

D: NA
V: TRBV28
J: TRBJ1-4
CDR3: CASTGDPPGKLFF

D: NA
V: TRBV30
J: TRBJ2-2
CDR3: CAWSPDSRNTGELFF

D: NA
V: TRBV18
J: TRBJ2-7
CDR3: CASSRKDTHYEQYF

D: NA
V: TRBV9
J: TRBJ1-2
CDR3: CASSPVNGDGYGYTF

D: TRBD1
V: TRBV30
J: TRBJ1-1
CDR3: CAWSDPRTGKRSEAFF

D: NA
V: TRBV30
J: TRBJ2-7
CDR3: CAWSNQYEQYF

D: NA
V: TRBV7-2
J: TRBJ2-7
CDR3: CASSLVLGTYEQYF

D: TRBD1
V: TRBV19
J: TRBJ1-2
CDR3: CASSISDRGGYGYTF

D: NA
V: TRBV11-3
J: TRBJ2-7
CDR3: CASSRDRLSEQYF

D: NA
V: TRBV28
J: TRBJ2-7
CDR3: CASKQTDISYEQYF

D: NA
V: TRBV7-2
J: TRBJ2-3
CDR3: CASSLAHPTDTQYF

D: NA
V: TRBV7-8
J: TRBJ2-2
CDR3: CASSLATVGAGELFF